This T cell receptor beta chain comes out of a study of blood T cell repertoires in COVID-19. Study background: Acute and convalescent COVID-19 samples came from the United States, Italy and Spain. T cells, B-cell-depleted T cells, or PBMCs provided the cDNA or gDNA that served as material.

The germline CDR1 and CDR2 sequences are SGHAT and FQNNGV. The junction had 8 bases not matched to a gene; V was cut back by 4 bases and J by 4 bases. This CDR3 spans 15 amino acids. Original analysis: Reference gene primer amplification yielded estimated nucleated cell counts. Assay: immunoSEQ multiplex PCR; the TCRdb copy retains only in-frame clones and omits some. V and J calls and clone size are those listed in that table; D and trimming were worked out from the DNA. This sample has approximately 62,000 clones, with about 90% found just once. Sequences were obtained from peripheral blood. This clonotype was sampled from a man in his 60s with acute or convalescent COVID-19. The rearrangement links TRBV11-2 to TRBJ2-5; 8 bases agree with TRBD2. Here the CDR3 reads CASSWETSDSETQYF. Here the CDR3 DNA reads TGTGCCAGCAGCTGGGAGACTAGCGACTCAGAGACCCAGTACTTC. Supplemented by reference TRBV11-2 and TRBJ2-5, the full variable domain reads EAGVAQSPRYKIIEKRQSVAFWCNPISGHATLYWYQQILGQGPKLLIQFQNNGVVDDSQLPKDRFSAERLKGVDSTLKIQPAKLEDSAVYLCASSWETSDSETQYFGPGTRLLVL.